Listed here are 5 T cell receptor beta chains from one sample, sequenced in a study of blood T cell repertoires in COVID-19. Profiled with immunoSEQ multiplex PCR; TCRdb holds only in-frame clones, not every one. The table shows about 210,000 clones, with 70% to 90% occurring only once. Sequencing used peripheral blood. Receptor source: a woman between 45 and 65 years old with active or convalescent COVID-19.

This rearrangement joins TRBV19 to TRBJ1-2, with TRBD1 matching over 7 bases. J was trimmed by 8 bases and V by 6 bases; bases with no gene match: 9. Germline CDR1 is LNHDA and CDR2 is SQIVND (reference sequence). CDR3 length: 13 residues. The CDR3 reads CASSPTGADGYTF. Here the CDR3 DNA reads TGTGCCAGTAGCCCCACAGGGGCGGACGGCTACACCTTC.

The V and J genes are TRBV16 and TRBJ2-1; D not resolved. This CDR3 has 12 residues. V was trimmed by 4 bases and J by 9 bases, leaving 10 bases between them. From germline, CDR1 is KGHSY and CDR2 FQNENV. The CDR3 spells CASSPWASEQFF. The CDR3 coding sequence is TGTGCCAGCAGCCCCTGGGCGTCTGAGCAGTTCTTC.

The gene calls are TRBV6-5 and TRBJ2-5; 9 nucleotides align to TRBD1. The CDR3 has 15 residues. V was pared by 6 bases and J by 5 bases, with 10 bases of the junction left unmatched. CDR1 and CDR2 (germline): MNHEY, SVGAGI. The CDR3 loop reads CASRLMDRGRETQYF. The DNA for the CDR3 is TGTGCCAGCAGACTAATGGACAGGGGAAGGGAGACCCAGTACTTC.

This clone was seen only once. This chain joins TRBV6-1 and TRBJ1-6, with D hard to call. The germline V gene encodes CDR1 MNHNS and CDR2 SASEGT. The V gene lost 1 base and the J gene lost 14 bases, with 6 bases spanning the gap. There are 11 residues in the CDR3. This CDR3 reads CASSEGGTLHF. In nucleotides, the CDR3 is TGTGCCAGCAGTGAAGGAGGCACCCTCCACTTT.

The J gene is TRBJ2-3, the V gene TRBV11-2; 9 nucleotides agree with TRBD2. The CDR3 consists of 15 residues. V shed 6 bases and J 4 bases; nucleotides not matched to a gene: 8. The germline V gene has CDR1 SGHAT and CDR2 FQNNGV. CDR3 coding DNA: TGTGCCAGCAGAGGTGGGACTAGCTCGGCAGATACGCAGTATTTT. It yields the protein CASRGGTSSADTQYF.